Listed here are 6 T cell receptor beta chains from one sample, sequenced in a study of beta chain features in type 1 diabetes. Sequencing targeted expressed TCRB transcripts, as all isolated RNA had been reverse transcribed. Here immunoSEQ multiplex PCR was the method, and the copy in TCRdb shows in-frame clones only, minus some. Here the sample spans a few hundred thousand clones, roughly 12% being singletons. Sequences were obtained from naive CD4+ T cells from blood. The receptors stem from a man younger than 35 in good health.

This clone was seen a handful of times. V gene TRBV7-2 combines with J gene TRBJ2-7; possible D gene TRBD1, 5 bases. The CDR3 has 15 residues. The germline V and J ends were trimmed by 0 bases and 3 bases, with 12 bases remaining between them. Germline assignment: CDR1 SGHTA and CDR2 FQGNSA. CDR3 sequence: CASSLATRRGYEQYF. In nucleotides, the CDR3 is TGTGCCAGCAGCTTAGCTACGCGAAGGGGCTACGAGCAGTACTTC.

As for this clone: The junction differs from germline at one of its ends, possibly a read error. The rearrangement uses TRBV7-9 and TRBJ2-7; possible D gene TRBD1, 5 bases. Per the germline V gene, CDR1 is SEHNR and CDR2 is FQNEAQ (reference sequence). The CDR3 sequence is 13 residues long. CDR3 in amino acids: CASSSRTTDVKFF. In nucleotides, the CDR3 is TGTGCCAGCAGCTCCCGAACGACAGATGTGAAGTTCTTC.

The chain joins TRBV27 to TRBJ2-5; 11 positions agree with TRBD2. CDR1 MNHEY and CDR2 SMNVEV come from the germline V gene (reference sequence). Trimming took 5 bases from V and 2 from J; bases not matched to a gene: 10. The length of the CDR3 is 17 residues. The CDR3 DNA reads TGTGCCAGCAGTAAAGAGGGGCCTAGCGGGGGGCAAGAGACCCAGTACTTC. This codes for CASSKEGPSGGQETQYF.

In its sample, this clone was seen a few times. This rearrangement joins TRBV5-4 to TRBJ2-5; 10 bases agree with TRBD2. The CDR3 has 16 amino acids. J gave up 4 bases and V 0 bases, and 6 bases lay outside the gene matches. The germline V gene has CDR1 SGHNT and CDR2 YYREEE (reference sequence). The CDR3 DNA follows: TGTGCCAGCAGCTTGGATCTAGCGGGAGTGGGAGAGACCCAGTACTTC. It is translated as CASSLDLAGVGETQYF.

V gene TRBV9 combines with J gene TRBJ1-4, with TRBD1 matching 9 bases. CDR3 length: 14 amino acids. Germline-derived CDR1 and CDR2 are SGDLS and YYNGEE. The V and J ends lost 3 bases and 8 bases, in that order; junction bases with no gene match: 5. CDR3: CASSEGTGFEKLFF. The DNA for the CDR3 is TGTGCCAGCAGCGAGGGGACAGGGTTCGAAAAACTGTTTTTT.

The sample holds a few counts of this clone. The chain carries TRBV11-2 and TRBJ2-7; D unclear. V lost 0 bases, J lost 6 bases, and 6 bases lay in between. CDR3 length: 12 amino acids. Germline V lookup: CDR1 SGHAT, CDR2 FQNNGV. The chain's CDR3 is CASSLDFGEQYF. The CDR3 DNA sequence: TGTGCCAGCAGCTTAGATTTCGGCGAGCAGTACTTC.